This T cell receptor (beta chain) was observed in a study of cytomegalovirus exposure and HLA in healthy donors (TCRdb year 2017). Some background on the complete study: An earlier analysis of approximately 600 of the donors reported about 290 Gb of sequence data and 100 million to 130 million unique TCR beta sequences from some 180 million T cells. An early release covering roughly 580 HLA-typed donors comprised around 300 gigabases of sequencing data and some 79 million unique TCR sequences. Among the roughly 380 genotyped donors, around 81% belonged to the genetic ancestry cluster associated with self-reported Caucasian donors. The study aimed to test whether cataloging public T cell receptors could reveal signatures of past pathogen exposure. The study used immunosequencing to profile the T cell repertoires of approximately 630 subjects and linked those repertoires to cytomegalovirus serostatus. In addition to the first cohort of 500 to 850 subjects, a separate validation cohort of 120 different subjects was used. To predict cytomegalovirus infection status, the study combined high-throughput TCR immunosequencing, statistical association of individual TCRs with disease status, and machine learning. A later analysis re-examined previously published TCR beta repertoires from more than 600 donors and added high-resolution HLA genotyping to investigate patterns of TCR occurrence. The later analysis used no new phenotypic data to find candidate immune exposures, relying instead on TCR beta sequences and their occurrence across donors. In an earlier analysis of 550 to 700 of the donors, high-throughput TCR beta sequencing was used to judge whether each TCR beta V gene segment behaved as functional or pseudogenic. Donor age, sex, ethnicity and CMV serostatus were compiled alongside the repertoire data. A later genetic analysis took genome-wide SNP genotypes for about 55% of the 666 donors and used that subset as a discovery cohort. Every discovery cohort repertoire had been produced on one sequencing platform. HLA typing covered class I and class II loci at four-digit resolution. Typing coverage differed by locus: A, B, C, DRB1 and DQB1 were typed in roughly 629-640 donors, DQA1 in 500 to 550, DPA1 in roughly 590, and DPB1 in around 490. Several DR-DQ haplotypes were treated as single units for association and clustering because of strong linkage in the cohort. On average, approximately 250,000 unique TCR beta nucleotide sequences were sequenced per donor among some 430 genotyped donors of the cohort, with about 19% of those sequences being non-productive. Broader findings and caveats from the paper: Most TCR sequences were seen in very few donors, while some public TCRs were found in many individuals. A further reported finding was that TCR beta sequences accurately predicted the HLA-A and HLA-B alleles for most subjects in the first cohort. A later analysis associated 15,000 to 20,000 TCR beta sequences with specific HLA alleles at a false discovery rate of 0.05. CMV serostatus was the only immune exposure information available for the cohort. In a later analysis, most CMV-associated TCR beta chains were found to appear HLA-restricted, with HLA associations seemingly driven largely by CMV exposure. In vitro tests confirmed that a few of the cytomegalovirus-associated TCR beta chains recognize cytomegalovirus antigens. Presence/absence analyses assumed roughly uniform sequencing depth across donors, an assumption that may not hold. Because counts were too low, some 17 rarely observed V segments, including chromosome 9 orphons, were excluded from the earlier analysis of some 540 of the donors. In a later analysis, the rate of TCR association differed among HLA loci, with DRB1 alleles having the most associated TCRs and HLA-C alleles having the fewest. In a later analysis, several top co-occurrence clusters were reported to appear linked to parvovirus B19, influenza, CMV and Epstein-Barr virus. The cohort was sequenced for TCR beta chains only, and without alpha or paired-chain data the features that could be detected were limited. An association between a missense DCLRE1C variant and V-gene and J-gene trimming of TCR beta chains was found in a later genetic analysis and replicated in an independent cohort. Correlated functional status among segregating V segments might be attributable to linkage disequilibrium, but an unknown experimental factor could not be ruled out. A cluster of highly shared sequence variants was judged likely to be a technical artifact of the sequencing pipeline. A total of 150 to 200 TCR beta chains were listed by the study as associated with cytomegalovirus. Because HLA typing was missing for some donors at each locus, association tests included only the typed subset. In both the original and validation cohorts, the classifier was reported to diagnose cytomegalovirus status with high specificity and sensitivity. Because the 87-base-pair reads could not distinguish some IMGT-functional V segments, including TRBV6-2 and TRBV6-3, those segments were excluded. Strong co-occurrence of HLA alleles, especially DR and DQ, made assigning TCR associations to individual alleles difficult. In a later genetic analysis, fewer N-insertions in productive TCRs were reported among donors in an Asian-associated ancestry cluster than the roughly 640-donor mean. An earlier analysis of approximately 500 of the donors showed that most TCR beta V segments appeared in productive rearrangements either about 87% or about 30% of the time, which broadly matched IMGT annotations. A later analysis found that HLA-associated TCR beta chains were more clonally expanded and had lower generation probabilities than equally common non-associated chains. It was suggested by the authors that the approach could potentially be generalized to other disease states and immunological phenotypes.

The cohort comprised some 700 healthy bone marrow donors. At the time of sampling, all cohort members were nominally healthy, though unrecorded immune exposures were likely present. The donor tested CMV seronegative and was one of the 352 seronegative cohort members. Each donor provided a peripheral blood sample, and peripheral blood mononuclear cells were used for TCR beta sequencing. Genomic DNA extraction from the blood cell samples was performed with the Qiagen DNeasy Blood Extraction Kit. This clone was observed a single time. The antigen this receptor binds is unknown. Within one base of it there is no much larger clone, and no base qualities were kept. Compared with germline, V lacks 3 bases and J lacks 7 bases; bases without a gene match: 7. According to the germline V gene (reference sequence), CDR1 reads LNHDA and CDR2 reads SQIVND. Including the terminal cysteine and phenylalanine, the CDR3 comprises 15 residues. The DNA shown is the 45-base CDR3, in frame from base 1.

Library method: the immunoSEQ multiplex PCR assay. For the multiplex PCR, a mixture combining 60 forward primers for TCR Vbeta segments and 13 reverse primers for TCR Jbeta segments was used. A multiplex PCR assay on genomic DNA amplified the CDR3 region of rearranged TCR beta genes. The Illumina HiSeq System was used to sequence the amplified TCR beta libraries as 87-base-pair reads. As for the authors' bioinformatics: A later analysis counted approximately 76 million unique TCR beta chains across the 670 or so repertoires, and 9 million to 14 million of these chains were shared by at least two donors. To remove PCR and sequencing errors, raw reads were error-corrected and collapsed into unique sequences using a nearest-neighbor algorithm that merged closely related sequences. V, D and J gene segments were assigned by aligning CDR3 sequences to IMGT reference sequences. For a sequence to be retained, at least a six-nucleotide match to both a V gene segment and a J gene segment was required. Rearrangements were classified as productive when the CDR3 lacked stop codons and remained in frame with V and J, and all other rearrangements were classified as non-productive. Following IMGT convention, CDR3 was defined as the stretch from the second conserved V-encoded cysteine up to the conserved J-encoded phenylalanine. The earlier analysis of 587 of the donors excluded sequences that lacked an unambiguous match to a single V gene segment. In an earlier analysis of almost 600 of the donors, a V segment was called functional when productive rearrangements were above 56.7%, and segregating when the standard deviation between donors exceeded 5%. A statistical classification framework was built for diagnosing cytomegalovirus status from the catalog of TCR beta chain sequences. In a later analysis, V and J genes were assigned by comparing TCR nucleotide sequences against IMGT/GENE-DB human TR gene sequences. A later analysis assigned CDR3 sequences and most-parsimonious VDJ recombination scenarios with the TCRdist pipeline. In a later analysis, every TCR beta chain was defined by the combination of its CDR3 amino acid sequence and its V-gene family, and reads without a unique V-gene family were dropped. As a way to deal with suspected cross-contamination and a sequencing artifact, a later analysis dropped approximately 590 nucleotide sequences that were highly shared and had low generation probability. In a later analysis, a clonal expansion index was calculated for each public chain from normalized within-repertoire ranks of inferred template counts. Generation probabilities in a later analysis came from a VDJ recombination model fitted to out-of-frame rearrangements, and those results were checked against IGoR. In a later analysis, hypergeometric tests were used to score TCR-TCR, TCR-HLA and TCR-CMV co-occurrence, with a repertoire-size bias correction applied to TCR pairs. A later analysis estimated false discovery rates by permuting HLA or CMV assignments 20 times. In a later analysis, co-occurring TCRs were grouped using DBSCAN, with TCRdist sequence similarity added in when clustering inside HLA-allele-positive subsets. Repertoires with fewer than 30,000 or more than 120,000 public chains were left out of co-occurrence clustering, as were several repertoires with anomalous nucleotide sharing. TCRdb carries this immuneACCESS record with in-frame sequences only. Its versions omit some clonotypes, under half of them owing to an unresolved V gene in the studies checked, with the rest unexplained. From that table come the V and J calls and clone size; the DNA was used to work out D and trimming. This sample holds roughly 120,000 clones; approximately 80% were observed only once. In total, the top ten clones hold approximately 0.24% of the sample.

The chain is encoded by TRBV19 joined to TRBJ1-5, and TRBD1 aligns with 9 junction nucleotides. This TCR was recovered from a middle-aged man in good health and CMV-seronegative. Sequenced input: PBMCs. Here the CDR3 is given as CASSITGQGGQPQHF. The sequenced DNA is TGTGCCAGTAGTATCACGGGACAGGGTGGCCAGCCCCAGCATTTT. The CDR3, completed at both ends by the reference TRBV19 and TRBJ1-5 genes, gives the full variable domain DGGITQSPKYLFRKEGQNVTLSCEQNLNHDAMYWYRQDPGQGLRLIYYSQIVNDFQKGDIAEGYSVSREKKESFPLTVTSAQKNPTAFYLCASSITGQGGQPQHFGDGTRLSIL.